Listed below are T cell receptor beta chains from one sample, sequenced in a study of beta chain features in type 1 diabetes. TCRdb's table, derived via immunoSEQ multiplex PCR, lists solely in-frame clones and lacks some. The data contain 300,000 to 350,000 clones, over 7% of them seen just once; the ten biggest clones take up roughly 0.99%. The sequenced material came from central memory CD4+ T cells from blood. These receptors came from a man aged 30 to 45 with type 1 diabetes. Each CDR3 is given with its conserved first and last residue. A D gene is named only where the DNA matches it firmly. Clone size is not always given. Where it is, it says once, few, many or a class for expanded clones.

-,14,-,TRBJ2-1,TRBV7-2,TGTGCCAGCAGCTTAGTCCGCTCGCTCGGTGAGCAGTTCTTC,CASSLVRSLGEQFF
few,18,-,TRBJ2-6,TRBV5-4,TGTGCCAGCAGTGATGGTTATCCAACCTCCTCTGGGGCCAACGTCCTGACTTTC,CASSDGYPTSSGANVLTF
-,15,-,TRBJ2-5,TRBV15,TGTGCCACCAGCAGAGATTTCGGCTTACAAGAGACCCAGTACTTC,CATSRDFGLQETQYF
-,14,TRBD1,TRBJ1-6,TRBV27,TGTGCCAGCAGTTCGACAGGGGGGTATTCACCCCTCCACTTT,CASSSTGGYSPLHF
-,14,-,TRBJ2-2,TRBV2,TGTGCCAGCCGGGGCCTTACAAGGGGCGGGGAGCTGTTTTTT,CASRGLTRGGELFF
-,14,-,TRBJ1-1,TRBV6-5,TGTGCCAGCAGTAGCCTCGGCTCGAACACTGAAGCTTTCTTT,CASSSLGSNTEAFF
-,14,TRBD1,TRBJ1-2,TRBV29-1,TGCAGCGTTGAACCGGGACAGGGGAACTATGGCTACACCTTC,CSVEPGQGNYGYTF
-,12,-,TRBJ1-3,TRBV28,TGTGCCAGCAGTTTCTCTGGAAACACCATATATTTT,CASSFSGNTIYF
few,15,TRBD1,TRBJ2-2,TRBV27,TGTGCCAGCAGTACGGGACAGAAGATCGCCGGGGAGCTGTTTTTT,CASSTGQKIAGELFF
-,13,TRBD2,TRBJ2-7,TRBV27,TGTGCCAGCAGTTATCGGGAGGGATACGAGCAGTACTTC,CASSYREGYEQYF
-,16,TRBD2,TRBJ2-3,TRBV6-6,TGTGCCAGCAGTCCCGGGACTAGCGGGGGGCGAGATACGCAGTATTTT,CASSPGTSGGRDTQYF
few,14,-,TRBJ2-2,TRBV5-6,TGTGCCAGCAGCCGCGGGGGCGACACCGGGGAGCTGTTTTTT,CASSRGGDTGELFF
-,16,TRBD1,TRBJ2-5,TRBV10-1,TGCGCCAGCTCAAGAGGACAGGGTCACAACCAAGAGACCCAGTACTTC,CASSRGQGHNQETQYF
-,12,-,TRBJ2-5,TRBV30,TGTGCCTGGACCCCAGAACAAGAGACCCAGTACTTC,CAWTPEQETQYF
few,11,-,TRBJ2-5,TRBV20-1,TGCAGTGCTAGAGATAAGCAGACCCAGTACTTC,CSARDKQTQYF
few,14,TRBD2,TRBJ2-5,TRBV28,TGTGCCAGCAGTTTAATTGGCGGGGGGCAGACCCAGTACTTC,CASSLIGGGQTQYF
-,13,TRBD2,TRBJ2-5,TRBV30,TGTGCCTGGAAGACTAGCGCGGGGGAGACCCAGTACTTC,CAWKTSAGETQYF
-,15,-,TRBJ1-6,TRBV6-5,TGTGCCAGCAGATATGGTGAGACGGCGAATTCACCCCTCCACTTT,CASRYGETANSPLHF
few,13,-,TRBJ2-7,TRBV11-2,TGTGCCAGCACCTCCGGACGGGGTTACGAGCAGTACTTC,CASTSGRGYEQYF
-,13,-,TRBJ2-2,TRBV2,TGTGCCAGCAGGCCCAGGGGAAACGGGGAGCTGTTTTTT,CASRPRGNGELFF
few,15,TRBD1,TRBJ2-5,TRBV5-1,TGCGCCAGCAGCGCCGCAGGACAGGGCGGGGAGACCCAGTACTTC,CASSAAGQGGETQYF
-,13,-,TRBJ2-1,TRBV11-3,TGTGCCAGCAGCTCGACAGGCTACAATGAGCAGTTCTTC,CASSSTGYNEQFF
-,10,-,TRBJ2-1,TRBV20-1,TGCAGTGCCCCCTACAATGAGCAGTTCTTC,CSAPYNEQFF
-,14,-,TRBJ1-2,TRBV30,TGTGCCTGGAGCGCGGGGTTAGGCTTGGATGGCTACACCTTC,CAWSAGLGLDGYTF
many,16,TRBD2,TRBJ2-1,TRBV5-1,TGCGCCAGCAGCTTGGCCCCTAGCGGGGGGCCCAATGAGCAGTTCTTC,CASSLAPSGGPNEQFF
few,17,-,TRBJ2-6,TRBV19,TGTGCCAGCCATCGAGGAAGGGGAAGCTCTGGGGCCAACGTCCTGACTTTC,CASHRGRGSSGANVLTF
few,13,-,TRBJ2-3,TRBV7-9,TGTGCCAGCAGCTCCCACCCCGCAGATACGCAGTATTTT,CASSSHPADTQYF
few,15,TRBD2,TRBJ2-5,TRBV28,TGTGCCAGCAGCCCAAGCGGGGCCTCCGGGGAGACCCAGTACTTC,CASSPSGASGETQYF
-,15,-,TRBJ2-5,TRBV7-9,TGTGCCAGCAGCTTAAATCCGGGACACCAAGAGACCCAGTACTTC,CASSLNPGHQETQYF
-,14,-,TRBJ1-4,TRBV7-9,TGTGCCAGCAGCGCCAGGGAGGAGGATGAAAAACTGTTTTTT,CASSAREEDEKLFF
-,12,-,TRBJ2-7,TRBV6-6,TGTGCCAGCAGTTTCGACCGCCACGAGCAGTACTTC,CASSFDRHEQYF
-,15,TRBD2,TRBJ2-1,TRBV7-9,TGTGCCAGCAGCTCAGGGACTAGCGGGGGGGCTGAGCAGTTCTTC,CASSSGTSGGAEQFF
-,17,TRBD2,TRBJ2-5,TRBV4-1,TGCGCCAGCAGCCAAGGGGTGACTGGCGGGGGGCAAGAGACCCAGTACTTC,CASSQGVTGGGQETQYF
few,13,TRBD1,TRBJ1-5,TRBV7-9,TGTGCCAGCAGGACAGGGGAAAATCAGCCCCAGCATTTT,CASRTGENQPQHF
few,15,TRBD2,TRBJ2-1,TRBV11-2,TGTGCCAGCAGCTTCTCTAGCGGGGGGTCTAATGAGCAGTTCTTC,CASSFSSGGSNEQFF
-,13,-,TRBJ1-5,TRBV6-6,TGTGCCAGCACAGGATTTAGGAATCAGCCCCAGCATTTT,CASTGFRNQPQHF
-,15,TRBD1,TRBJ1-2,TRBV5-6,TGTGCCAGCAGGATTACAGGGGGCTTTGGGTATGGCTACACCTTC,CASRITGGFGYGYTF
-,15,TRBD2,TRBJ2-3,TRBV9,TGTGCCAGCAGTGGCGCGGGGGGCCCCACAGATACGCAGTATTTT,CASSGAGGPTDTQYF
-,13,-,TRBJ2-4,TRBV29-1,TGCAGCGTTGGTACTAGTCTCTTGAACATTCAGTACTTC,CSVGTSLLNIQYF